This TCR beta chain is drawn from a study of T cell responses to AZD1222 COVID-19 vaccine. Notes on the study in general: Repertoires were obtained only post-peak T cell response. The donor cohort was predominantly white British with a female majority, and clonal diversity may have been underestimated. Only a handful of people who got AZD1222 tested seropositive at baseline.

Comment on this clone: The antigen remains unidentified.

V was trimmed by 1 base and J by 0 bases, leaving 12 bases between them. CDR3 length equals 16 residues. Germline CDR1 is SGDLS and CDR2 is YYNGEE. TCRdb keeps only in-frame clones here, not all; method: immunoSEQ multiplex PCR. The sample shows 150,000 or so clones, approximately 94% of them seen only once. The receptor comes from an adult who received the AZD1222 COVID-19 vaccine. Sequenced material: peripheral blood, taken 28 days after the second AZD1222 dose. The chain couples TRBV9 to TRBJ2-3, with unresolved D. The CDR3 DNA is TGTGCCAGCAGCGTAAGCTCCAAACCTAGCACAGATACGCAGTATTTT. Encoded protein: CASSVSSKPSTDTQYF.